The sequence of this TCR beta chain was determined in a study of CD8 T cells in ankylosing spondylitis. Quantitative 5'-RACE with molecular barcodes was used to make the TCR beta libraries. MiXCR, applied by TCRdb to the 5' RACE reads, yields one record per CDR3 protein. This table has 7,000 or so distinct CDR3 sequences, 2.8% appearing once. This clonotype was observed at least ten times. The CDR3 is 23 residues long. CDR1 and CDR2 from the germline V gene are SGDLS and YYNGEE. With 3 bases clipped from V and 2 bases from J, the junction kept 23 bases outside the gene matches. Material for sequencing was blood, either unsorted or a sorted T cell fraction (not recorded which). The V gene is TRBV9, the J gene TRBJ2-3, with 14 bases aligning to TRBD2. The source is a female donor with ankylosing spondylitis or in good health (not recorded which). The CDR3 DNA follows: TGTGCCAGCAGCGAGAGTGTCGACCTATACTACGGGACTAGCGGGAGCCTCACAGATACGCAGTATTTT. Translating gives CASSESVDLYYGTSGSLTDTQYF.